These T cell receptor beta chains were read from a single sample in a study of blood T cell repertoires in COVID-19. The table came from immunoSEQ multiplex PCR; TCRdb's copy has only in-frame clones and leaves some out. The table includes around 300,000 clones, around 90% detected once. The sequenced sample consisted of peripheral blood. The receptors were sampled from a woman in her thirties or forties who had recovered from COVID-19. Both conserved end residues are part of each CDR3. Fields, in order: V gene, J gene, D gene, clone size, CDR3 DNA, CDR3 protein. The D gene is left open where the match is weak. A row's size may be missing; if present it is once, few, many or a size class.

V: TRBV19; J: TRBJ2-1; D: TRBD2; size: .; DNA: TGTGCCAGTAGCGTGACTAGCGGGAGTAACAATGAGCAGTTCTTC; CDR3: CASSVTSGSNNEQFF
V: TRBV27; J: TRBJ2-7; D: TRBD1; size: few; DNA: TGTGCCAGCAGTTCCTTAACGGACAGGTCCTACGAGCAGTACTTC; CDR3: CASSSLTDRSYEQYF
V: TRBV10-3; J: TRBJ1-6; D: .; size: .; DNA: TGTGCCATCAGTGAGCCCAGGGGAGGGGTCGGTAATTCACCCCTCCACTTT; CDR3: CAISEPRGGVGNSPLHF
V: TRBV7-9; J: TRBJ2-7; D: TRBD1; size: .; DNA: TGTGCCAGCAGCAAACTCCCGGGACAGACCTACGAGCAGTACTTC; CDR3: CASSKLPGQTYEQYF
V: TRBV7-6; J: TRBJ2-1; D: TRBD2; size: .; DNA: TGTGCCAGCAGCTCCGAACTAGCGCCTGAGTCCTACAATGAGCAGTTCTTC; CDR3: CASSSELAPESYNEQFF
V: TRBV7-6; J: TRBJ2-7; D: .; size: .; DNA: TGTGCCAGCAGCTTAGCGCGGAGCGGTCGTTTCGTAGGCGGTTCCGAGCAGTACTTC; CDR3: CASSLARSGRFVGGSEQYF
V: TRBV30; J: TRBJ2-6; D: .; size: .; DNA: TGTGCCTGGAGCCCGGTCGGGGGGGCCAACGTCCTGACTTTC; CDR3: CAWSPVGGANVLTF
V: TRBV9; J: TRBJ1-6; D: TRBD1; size: .; DNA: TGTGCCAGCAGCGGCAACCGGGACAGGGGGTCCAATTATAATTCACCCCTCCACTTT; CDR3: CASSGNRDRGSNYNSPLHF
V: TRBV19; J: TRBJ2-7; D: TRBD1; size: .; DNA: TGTGCCAGTAGGCGAGGACAGGGAAGCTACGAACAGTACTTC; CDR3: CASRRGQGSYEQYF
V: TRBV5-1; J: TRBJ1-5; D: .; size: .; DNA: TGCGCCAGCAGCGCACAGGGTGGCAATCAGCCCCAGCATTTT; CDR3: CASSAQGGNQPQHF
V: TRBV19; J: TRBJ2-7; D: TRBD2; size: .; DNA: TGTGCCAGTAGTATCAGTTGGAGCGGGAGGTTCTACGAGCAGTACTTC; CDR3: CASSISWSGRFYEQYF
V: TRBV4-1; J: TRBJ2-4; D: .; size: .; DNA: TGCGCCAGCAGCCCGCCCAGGGACATAGCCAAAAACATTCAGTACTTC; CDR3: CASSPPRDIAKNIQYF
V: TRBV6-5; J: TRBJ2-2; D: TRBD2; size: .; DNA: TGTGCCAGCCAAACTAGCGGGAGGCCCGGGGAGCTGTTTTTT; CDR3: CASQTSGRPGELFF
V: TRBV29-1; J: TRBJ1-2; D: TRBD1; size: once; DNA: TGCAGCGCCAGACGGACAGGGGACGGCTACACCTTC; CDR3: CSARRTGDGYTF
V: TRBV27; J: TRBJ2-3; D: TRBD2; size: .; DNA: TGTGCCAGCGAAACTAGCGGAGAAACAGATACGCAGTATTTT; CDR3: CASETSGETDTQYF
V: TRBV5-4; J: TRBJ2-4; D: .; size: .; DNA: TGTGCCAGCAGCGTCACAGAAGCCAAAAACATTCAGTACTTC; CDR3: CASSVTEAKNIQYF
V: TRBV29-1; J: TRBJ2-7; D: .; size: .; DNA: TGCAGCGTTGTTGCGAGCCCCTACGAGCAGTACTTC; CDR3: CSVVASPYEQYF
V: TRBV9; J: TRBJ1-4; D: TRBD1; size: .; DNA: TGTGCCAGCAGCTCCGGGACAGGGGGCGCAACTAATGAAAAACTGTTTTTT; CDR3: CASSSGTGGATNEKLFF
V: TRBV28; J: TRBJ1-6; D: .; size: .; DNA: TGTGCCAGCAGTTCTAGAGGCACCGGGGAAACCTCACCCCTCCACTTT; CDR3: CASSSRGTGETSPLHF
V: TRBV5-4; J: TRBJ2-3; D: TRBD1; size: .; DNA: TGTGCCAGCACCACGACAGGGGCTGGAGATACGCAGTATTTT; CDR3: CASTTTGAGDTQYF
V: TRBV7-2; J: TRBJ2-6; D: TRBD1; size: once; DNA: TGTGCCAGCAGCCCGGGACAGGGAGACTCTGGGGCCAACGTCCTGACTTTC; CDR3: CASSPGQGDSGANVLTF
V: TRBV11-2; J: TRBJ2-4; D: TRBD2; size: .; DNA: TGTGCCAGCAGCTTAGATCGGACGGGGGGAAACATTCAGTACTTC; CDR3: CASSLDRTGGNIQYF
V: TRBV4-2; J: TRBJ2-6; D: TRBD2; size: .; DNA: TGTGCCAGCAGCCAAGATTCAGGGACTAGCGGGTTCCGGGGCGGGGCCAACGTCCTGACTTTC; CDR3: CASSQDSGTSGFRGGANVLTF
V: TRBV29-1; J: TRBJ2-3; D: .; size: once; DNA: TGCAGCGCCGTCACAGGGAGTCTCGATACGCAGTATTTT; CDR3: CSAVTGSLDTQYF
V: TRBV5-1; J: TRBJ1-2; D: TRBD1; size: .; DNA: TGCGCCAGCAGCCCAGGGGGTAACTATGGCTACACCTTC; CDR3: CASSPGGNYGYTF
V: TRBV2; J: TRBJ2-5; D: TRBD2; size: .; DNA: TGTGCCAGCAGTGAAACAGGACTAGCAGAGACCCAGTACTTC; CDR3: CASSETGLAETQYF
V: TRBV4-2; J: TRBJ1-2; D: .; size: .; DNA: TGTGCCAGCAGCCTACCCGGGTCCCAGGGGCTTAACTATGGCTACACCTTC; CDR3: CASSLPGSQGLNYGYTF
V: TRBV27; J: TRBJ2-4; D: .; size: .; DNA: TGTGCCAGCAGGGAGCTAGCCAAAAACATTCAGTACTTC; CDR3: CASRELAKNIQYF
V: TRBV18; J: TRBJ2-7; D: .; size: few; DNA: TGTGCCAGCTCACCCGGGTCCTACGAGCAGTACTTC; CDR3: CASSPGSYEQYF
V: TRBV9; J: TRBJ1-2; D: TRBD1; size: .; DNA: TGTGCCAGCAGCGCATTCCAGGGGGGACAGGGGGACTATGGCTACACCTTC; CDR3: CASSAFQGGQGDYGYTF
V: TRBV3-1/TRBV3-2; J: TRBJ2-7; D: TRBD1; size: .; DNA: TGTGCCAGCAGCCAAGAAGGACAGGTCTACGAGCAGTACTTC; CDR3: CASSQEGQVYEQYF
V: TRBV6-1; J: TRBJ2-3; D: .; size: .; DNA: TGTGCCAGCAGTGAAAGGGGCGGACAAGCTACAGATACGCAGTATTTT; CDR3: CASSERGGQATDTQYF
V: TRBV7-6; J: TRBJ2-7; D: TRBD2; size: .; DNA: TGTGCCAGCAGCCCTCGGACTAGCGGTTACTACGAGCAGTACTTC; CDR3: CASSPRTSGYYEQYF
V: TRBV19; J: TRBJ2-1; D: .; size: .; DNA: TGTGCCAGTAGTATTATACGGGATACGCACAATGAGCAGTTCTTC; CDR3: CASSIIRDTHNEQFF
V: TRBV6-5; J: TRBJ2-2; D: TRBD1; size: .; DNA: TGTGCCAGCAGAAGAGGGGGCGCGGGCGGGGAGCTGTTTTTT; CDR3: CASRRGGAGGELFF
V: TRBV11-1; J: TRBJ2-7; D: .; size: .; DNA: TGTGCCAGCAGCTTGATGCAGGGCTCCTACGAGCAGTACTTC; CDR3: CASSLMQGSYEQYF
V: TRBV6-6; J: TRBJ1-2; D: .; size: .; DNA: TGTGCCAGCAGTTACTACAGGCAGGAGAATGGCTACACCTTC; CDR3: CASSYYRQENGYTF
V: TRBV6-5; J: TRBJ2-1; D: TRBD1; size: .; DNA: TGTGCCAGCAGTCCACGGACAGGGGGTTACAATGAGCAGTTCTTC; CDR3: CASSPRTGGYNEQFF
V: TRBV9; J: TRBJ2-2; D: .; size: .; DNA: TGTGCCAGCAGCATACAGCCTGGTGGCACCGGGGAGCTGTTTTTT; CDR3: CASSIQPGGTGELFF
V: TRBV11-2; J: TRBJ2-7; D: TRBD2; size: once; DNA: TGTGCCAGCAGCTTAGACGGGACTAGCGGCGAGCAGTACTTC; CDR3: CASSLDGTSGEQYF
V: TRBV10-1; J: TRBJ2-3; D: TRBD2; size: .; DNA: TGCGCCAGCAGTGAGTCTCCGGGAGGGCCCGACACAGATACGCAGTATTTT; CDR3: CASSESPGGPDTDTQYF
V: TRBV27; J: TRBJ1-5; D: .; size: .; DNA: TGTGCCAGCAGTTTATGGGGGGGAAATCAGCCCCAGCATTTT; CDR3: CASSLWGGNQPQHF
V: TRBV28; J: TRBJ2-2; D: TRBD1; size: few; DNA: TGTGCCAGCAGTTTAAGGGACAGGGGCCACACCGGGGAGCTGTTTTTT; CDR3: CASSLRDRGHTGELFF
V: TRBV5-4; J: TRBJ1-4; D: .; size: .; DNA: TGTGCCAGCAGCGTGAAGGGGTGGACTAATGAAAAACTGTTTTTT; CDR3: CASSVKGWTNEKLFF
V: TRBV29-1; J: TRBJ1-2; D: .; size: once; DNA: TGCAGCGTTGCTGAACCAGGGTCAGGCGGCTACACCTTC; CDR3: CSVAEPGSGGYTF
V: TRBV27; J: TRBJ1-1; D: TRBD1; size: .; DNA: TGTGCCAGCCGGGCTCAGACAGGGATAACTTTCTTT; CDR3: CASRAQTGITFF
V: TRBV5-1; J: TRBJ2-2; D: .; size: .; DNA: TGCGCCAGCAGTCTCGTTCCCCCTAGAAACACCGGGGAGCTGTTTTTT; CDR3: CASSLVPPRNTGELFF
V: TRBV5-1; J: TRBJ1-2; D: .; size: .; DNA: TGCGCCAGCAGCATCTCGACGCCCGGGTATGGCTACACCTTC; CDR3: CASSISTPGYGYTF
V: TRBV4-2; J: TRBJ1-1; D: TRBD1; size: .; DNA: TGTGCCAGCAGCCAGGCCCAACAGGGGGCCCAAGCTTTCTTT; CDR3: CASSQAQQGAQAFF
V: TRBV6-6; J: TRBJ1-2; D: TRBD1; size: .; DNA: TGTGCCAGCAGGGGGGGACAGGGGTTCTATGGCTACACCTTC; CDR3: CASRGGQGFYGYTF
V: TRBV7-8; J: TRBJ1-4; D: .; size: .; DNA: TGTGCCAGCAGCGACAACAGGGCTAATGAAAAACTGTTTTTT; CDR3: CASSDNRANEKLFF
V: TRBV2; J: TRBJ1-2; D: .; size: .; DNA: TGTGCCAGCAGTGACCCCATAACCGGGGGCTACACCTTC; CDR3: CASSDPITGGYTF
V: TRBV5-1; J: TRBJ2-1; D: TRBD2; size: .; DNA: TGCGCCAGCAGCTTGCAGAACCCTAGCTACGGGAGGACCTCCAATGAGCAGTTCTTC; CDR3: CASSLQNPSYGRTSNEQFF
V: TRBV5-1; J: TRBJ1-4; D: .; size: once; DNA: TGCGCCAGCAGACAGGGTGAAAAGGAAAAACTGTTTTTT; CDR3: CASRQGEKEKLFF